The rows below give T cell receptor beta chains drawn from one sample of a study. TCRdb passed the RT-PCR reads through MiXCR, listing each CDR3 protein once. The sample holds 650,000 to 800,000 distinct CDR3 sequences, 14% seen once. Sequencing was done on a sample of memory CD4+ T cells from blood. These receptor sequences come from a female donor in good health, serving as a healthy control. Both conserved end residues are part of each CDR3. Fields, in order: J gene, V gene, D gene, clone size, CDR3 protein, CDR3 DNA. The D gene is left open where the match is weak. Not all rows give a size; the values are once, few, many and, for expanded clones, a class.

TRBJ2-5 TRBV27 NA NA CASSLFGQRGETQYF TGTGCCAGCAGTTTATTCGGACAACGAGGGGAGACCCAGTACTTC
TRBJ2-7 TRBV10-1 NA few CASSGTPCMAYEQYF TGCGCCAGCAGTGGGACACCGTGTATGGCCTACGAGCAGTACTTC
TRBJ1-1 TRBV6-5 NA many CASKSRGENTEAFF TGTGCCAGCAAAAGTCGGGGCGAGAACACTGAAGCTTTCTTT
TRBJ1-5 TRBV6-1 TRBD1 few CASSEMVGTGGQPQHF TGTGCCAGCAGTGAAATGGTGGGGACAGGGGGTCAGCCCCAGCATTTT
TRBJ2-1 TRBV5-1 NA few CASSSPVYDEQFF TGCGCCAGCAGCTCACCCGTCTACGATGAGCAGTTCTTC
TRBJ1-2 TRBV7-3 TRBD1 few CASSLDRTGPRGYTF TGTGCCAGCAGCTTAGATAGGACAGGACCAAGAGGCTACACCTTC
TRBJ2-5 TRBV12-3/TRBV12-4 NA NA CASNGGGETQYF TGTGCCAGCAACGGGGGCGGGGAGACCCAGTACTTC
TRBJ2-5 TRBV20-1 TRBD2 NA CSASLGTSGIPAIETQYF TGCAGTGCTAGCCTCGGGACTAGCGGAATACCGGCAATAGAGACCCAGTACTTC
TRBJ2-7 TRBV4-2 TRBD1 many CASSYGWDRVEQYF TGTGCCAGCAGCTATGGGTGGGACAGGGTCGAGCAGTACTTC
TRBJ1-1 TRBV12-3/TRBV12-4 NA many CASSKEALRWVKNTEAFF TGTGCCAGCAGTAAAGAGGCGCTACGGTGGGTCAAAAACACTGAAGCTTTCTTT
TRBJ2-7 TRBV7-2 TRBD1 many CASSSDRGLRGEQYF TGTGCCAGCAGCTCCGACAGGGGGCTCAGGGGTGAGCAGTACTTC
TRBJ1-4 TRBV20-1 TRBD1 NA CSARDPNRGREKLFF TGCAGTGCTAGAGATCCGAACAGGGGTCGTGAAAAACTGTTTTTT
TRBJ2-7 TRBV4-1 NA NA CATPLWFSNEQYF TGCGCCACCCCCCTGTGGTTTTCCAACGAGCAGTACTTC
TRBJ1-2 TRBV2 NA few CASSVVGSGDGYTF TGTGCCAGCAGTGTTGTGGGCTCGGGCGATGGCTACACCTTC
TRBJ2-7 TRBV2 NA many CASNVITQGEQYF TGTGCCAGCAACGTCATAACCCAGGGGGAGCAGTACTTC
TRBJ2-1 TRBV3-1 NA NA CASSQEWGRGHLHNEQFF TGTGCCAGCAGCCAAGAATGGGGGAGAGGCCATCTCCACAATGAGCAGTTCTTC
TRBJ2-3 TRBV10-3 TRBD1 many CAISVRGQGTDTQYF TGTGCCATCAGTGTAAGGGGACAGGGCACAGATACGCAGTATTTT
TRBJ2-7 TRBV20-1 NA few CSARDQWDPYEQYF TGCAGTGCTAGAGACCAATGGGATCCCTACGAGCAGTACTTC
TRBJ1-1 TRBV3-1 NA few CASSQEIGFEAFF TGTGCCAGCAGCCAAGAAATAGGGTTTGAAGCTTTCTTT
TRBJ1-1 TRBV20-1 NA NA CSARDSLDRAMNTEAFF TGCAGTGCTAGAGATTCTCTAGACCGCGCAATGAACACTGAAGCTTTCTTT
TRBJ2-7 TRBV20-1 NA NA CSARKGGPYEQYF TGCAGTGCGCGAAAGGGCGGGCCCTACGAGCAGTACTTC
TRBJ1-2 TRBV6-2/TRBV6-3 NA NA CASSYGVAIPGYGYTF TGTGCCAGCAGTTACGGGGTCGCGATCCCGGGCTATGGCTACACCTTC
TRBJ1-4 TRBV11-2 NA once CASSARTDPKLFF TGTGCCAGCAGCGCCCGGACCGACCCTAAACTGTTTTTT
TRBJ2-5 TRBV27 NA few CASSRGTIQETQYF TGTGCCAGCAGCCGAGGGACAATCCAAGAGACCCAGTACTTC
TRBJ1-3 TRBV6-1 NA NA CASIELSGNTIYF TGTGCCAGCATAGAGCTCTCTGGAAACACCATATATTTT
TRBJ1-2 TRBV12-3/TRBV12-4 NA many CASSLTPSTYGYTF TGTGCCAGCAGTTTAACCCCATCTACCTATGGCTACACCTTC
TRBJ2-5 TRBV12-3/TRBV12-4 NA NA CASSLTSGMETQYF TGTGCCAGCAGTTTAACCTCCGGGATGGAGACCCAGTACTTC
TRBJ1-6 TRBV28 NA few CASSRTISYNSPLHF TGTGCCAGCAGTCGGACTATCTCCTATAATTCACCCCTCCACTTT
TRBJ2-7 TRBV2 NA few CASSFTEVSYEQYF TGTGCCAGCAGTTTTACAGAAGTCTCCTACGAGCAGTACTTC
TRBJ1-2 TRBV5-1 NA many CASYPTTTGTAYGYTF TGCGCCAGCTACCCGACCACGACCGGGACTGCATATGGCTACACCTTC
TRBJ1-2 TRBV7-9 NA few CASSISQLGIGGYTF TGTGCCAGCAGCATCAGCCAATTGGGGATAGGTGGCTACACCTTC
TRBJ1-2 TRBV6-1 NA few CASSEQGTYGYTF TGTGCCAGCAGTGAACAGGGGACCTATGGCTACACCTTC
TRBJ2-6 TRBV27 TRBD1 NA CASSFRTGGNSGANVLTF TGTGCCAGCAGTTTCCGGACAGGGGGAAACTCTGGGGCCAACGTCCTGACTTTC
TRBJ2-5 TRBV29-1 NA many CSANRAGETQYF TGCAGCGCAAACAGGGCTGGGGAGACCCAGTACTTC
TRBJ2-1 TRBV9 NA NA CASSARGEAYNEQFF TGTGCCAGCAGCGCCCGCGGGGAAGCCTACAATGAGCAGTTCTTC
TRBJ2-2 TRBV29-1 NA many CSADSANTGELFF TGCAGCGCGGACAGTGCGAACACCGGGGAGCTGTTTTTT
TRBJ2-7 TRBV5-6 NA many CASSFYGGYEQYF TGTGCCAGCAGCTTCTATGGTGGCTACGAGCAGTACTTC
TRBJ2-7 TRBV7-8 NA few CASSGDSEQYF TGTGCCAGCAGCGGGGACTCCGAGCAGTACTTC
TRBJ1-5 TRBV18 TRBD1 few CASSTRTGSNQPQHF TGTGCCAGCTCAACGAGGACAGGGTCAAATCAGCCCCAGCATTTT
TRBJ1-1 TRBV27 TRBD1 many CASRWGTANTEAFF TGTGCCTCTCGATGGGGGACAGCTAACACTGAAGCTTTCTTT
TRBJ2-2 TRBV12-3/TRBV12-4 TRBD2 NA CASRGVDTGELFF TGTGCCAGCCGGGGGGTGGATACCGGGGAGCTGTTTTTT
TRBJ2-2 TRBV20-1 TRBD2 NA CSARVAGANTGELFF TGCAGTGCTAGAGTAGCGGGAGCGAACACCGGGGAGCTGTTTTTT
TRBJ2-1 TRBV5-1 TRBD2 few CASTRTSGTYNEQFF TGCGCCAGCACCCGGACTAGCGGGACCTACAATGAGCAGTTCTTC
TRBJ2-5 TRBV12-3/TRBV12-4 TRBD2 many CASSLAGGTRGETQYF TGTGCCAGCAGTTTAGCTGGTGGGACTAGAGGGGAGACCCAGTACTTC
TRBJ2-7 TRBV12-3/TRBV12-4 TRBD2 many CASSPLAGAGEQYF TGTGCCAGCAGCCCACTAGCGGGAGCGGGGGAGCAGTACTTC
TRBJ1-1 TRBV5-1 NA NA CASTLGGGDTEAFF TGCGCCAGCACTTTGGGGGGAGGGGACACTGAAGCTTTCTTT
TRBJ2-5 TRBV6-2/TRBV6-3 NA many CASSPTDETQYF TGTGCCAGCAGTCCCACAGACGAGACCCAGTACTTC
TRBJ2-2 TRBV29-1 TRBD2 few CSAGGEWNTGELFF TGCAGCGCTGGGGGGGAGTGGAACACCGGGGAGCTGTTTTTT
TRBJ2-1 TRBV12-3/TRBV12-4 NA few CASILGRSYNEQFF TGTGCCAGCATCTTGGGGCGCTCCTACAATGAGCAGTTCTTC
TRBJ2-7 TRBV30 NA few CAWTGNSYEQYF TGTGCCTGGACAGGGAACTCCTACGAGCAGTACTTC
TRBJ2-1 TRBV6-4 NA many CASSGNGAEQFF TGTGCCAGCAGTGGAAACGGGGCTGAGCAGTTCTTC
TRBJ2-1 TRBV4-2 NA many CASSQVLGSNEQFF TGTGCCAGCAGCCAGGTACTTGGGAGCAATGAGCAGTTCTTC
TRBJ2-4 TRBV20-1 TRBD1 few CSAKQGAVDIQYF TGCAGTGCTAAGCAGGGGGCGGTGGACATTCAGTACTTC
TRBJ2-1 TRBV5-1 NA NA CASSNSGGNEQFF TGCGCCAGCAGTAACTCTGGCGGCAATGAGCAGTTCTTC
TRBJ1-1 TRBV6-5 NA NA CASSSKRFREGEYTEAFF TGTGCCAGCAGTTCCAAAAGATTTCGGGAGGGAGAATACACTGAAGCTTTCTTT
TRBJ2-7 TRBV6-2/TRBV6-3 TRBD2 once CASSSRTSGYSYEQYF TGTGCCAGCAGTTCCCGGACTAGCGGATACTCCTACGAGCAGTACTTC
TRBJ2-6 TRBV27 NA NA CATGGRRVTGISGANVLTF TGTGCCACCGGGGGAAGGCGGGTTACAGGAATTTCTGGGGCCAACGTCCTGACTTTC
TRBJ1-5 TRBV19 NA NA CASSVHLNQPQHF TGTGCCAGTAGCGTACATTTAAATCAGCCCCAGCATTTT
TRBJ1-4 TRBV7-9 NA few CASSLAQTGLNEKLFF TGTGCCAGCAGCTTAGCGCAAACAGGTCTGAATGAAAAACTGTTTTTT
TRBJ2-5 TRBV29-1 NA many CSVAFLGGALGDQYF TGCAGCGTTGCCTTTCTCGGGGGCGCATTAGGTGACCAGTACTTC